These 27 T cell receptor beta chains were all obtained from the same sample, sequenced in a study of T cell repertoires in cytomegalovirus infection. TCRdb processed the reads anew with MiXCR; each CDR3 protein has one entry. The sample includes about 450,000 distinct CDR3 sequences, roughly a third of them seen just once. The sequencing input was PBMCs. The receptor source for this set is a human donor in good health (CMV status not recorded). Some clones in this sample may be carry-over from other donors' samples.

In its sample, this clonotype was seen a few times. V usage is TRBV5-6 and J usage is TRBJ2-1; D is ambiguous. Germline CDR1 and CDR2: SGHDT and YYEEEE. The CDR3 runs 12 residues. The V gene lost 1 base and the J gene lost 9 bases, with 8 bases spanning the gap. The CDR3 here is CASSLYPGEQFF. CDR3 in DNA: TGTGCCAGCAGCTTGTATCCGGGTGAGCAGTTCTTC.

There are a few counts of this clonotype. In DNA form, the CDR3 reads TGTGCCAGCAGTTACCGATCAGGTAACTACGAGCAGTACTTC. It is translated as CASSYRSGNYEQYF. The genes are TRBV6-2 or TRBV6-3 and TRBJ2-7; no firm D call. Trimming removed 2 bases from V and 3 bases from J, with 11 bases in between. This CDR3 has 14 residues. The germline CDR1 and CDR2 sequences are MNHEY and SVGEGT.

In this sample, this clonotype turned up once. The rearrangement links TRBV5-6 to TRBJ2-5; D might be TRBD2 (5 bases). This CDR3 has 12 amino acids. Per germline, CDR1 SGHDT and CDR2 YYEEEE. V was shortened by 4 bases and J by 5 bases, with 9 bases between the two germline ends. CDR3 coding DNA: TGTGCCAGCAGCGGAGGTGGGGAGACCCAGTACTTC. Translating gives CASSGGGETQYF.

This rearrangement joins TRBV6-6 to TRBJ2-5; 12 bases map to TRBD2. The junction had 11 bases not matched to a gene; V was cut back by 5 bases and J by 1 base. From germline, CDR1 is MNHNY and CDR2 SVGAGI (reference sequence). The CDR3 is 18 residues long. The CDR3 region has the DNA TGTGCCAGCAGTCATGGACTAGCGGGGAGGGTTGGCCAAGAGACCCAGTACTTC. This encodes CASSHGLAGRVGQETQYF.

The chain links TRBV28 to TRBJ1-5; no firm D call. CDR1 MDHEN and CDR2 SYDVKM come from the germline V gene. Trimming took 6 bases from V and 1 from J, leaving 10 bases between them. The CDR3 runs 14 residues. The CDR3 nucleotides are TGTGCCAGCAGCCCCCCGCAGAGCAATCAGCCCCAGCATTTT. Residues: CASSPPQSNQPQHF. Using reference TRBV28 and TRBJ1-5 for the parts outside the CDR3, the full variable domain is DVKVTQSSRYLVKRTGEKVFLECVQDMDHENMFWYRQDPGLGLRLIYFSYDVKMKEKGDIPEGYSVSREKKERFSLILESASTNQTSMYLCASSPPQSNQPQHFGDGTRLSIL.

This clonotype was detected ten times or more. CDR3 residues: CASSLRDRPSNYGYTF. For the CDR3, the DNA is TGTGCCAGCAGCCTCCGGGACCGCCCGTCTAACTATGGCTACACCTTC. The chain has TRBV7-8 and TRBJ1-2; a weak D match, TRBD1 (5 bases). Germline lookup yields CDR1 SGHVS and CDR2 FQNEAQ. V lost 5 bases and J lost 0, with 16 bases in between. This CDR3 has 16 residues. The whole variable domain, filled in from reference TRBV7-8 and TRBJ1-2, reads GAGVSQSPRYKVAKRGQDVALRCDPISGHVSLFWYQQALGQGPEFLTYFQNEAQLDKSGLPSDRFFAERPEGSVSTLKIQRTQQEDSAVYLCASSLRDRPSNYGYTFGSGTRLTVV.

The chain couples TRBV29-1 to TRBJ2-2; TRBD1 aligns across 7 bases. Trimming at V came to 6 bases and at J to 17 bases, leaving 21 bases not matched to a gene. The CDR3 covers 14 residues. CDR1 and CDR2 from the germline V gene are SQVTM and ANQGSEA. The CDR3 protein is CSVQKGANTGYIFF. The CDR3, as DNA: TGCAGCGTCCAAAAGGGGGCGAACACCGGGTATATTTTTTTT.

This clonotype was seen a handful of times. CDR3 in DNA: TGCAGTGCTAGAGGGACAGAAGCCTACGAGCAGTACTTC. Amino acids: CSARGTEAYEQYF. V and J are TRBV20-1 and TRBJ2-7, with D perhaps TRBD1 (6 bases). Trimming shortened V by 1 base and J by 2 bases, and 9 bases separated the two germline ends. The CDR3 extends over 13 amino acids. The germline V gene has CDR1 DFQATT and CDR2 SNEGSKA (reference sequence).

The chain combines TRBV6-6 with TRBJ2-7; 9 bases map to TRBD1. CDR1 and CDR2 (germline): MNHNY, SVGAGI (reference sequence). Losses at the gene ends were 7 bases for V and 9 bases for J; bases not matched to a gene: 16. This CDR3 is 15 amino acids long. This CDR3 reads CASTGLGTGLIGQYF. CDR3 sequence (DNA): TGTGCCAGCACTGGTCTCGGGACAGGGCTTATAGGGCAGTACTTC.

This clonotype has only a few counts. The rearrangement uses TRBV7-7 and TRBJ2-2; D remains unclear. V was trimmed by 5 bases and J by 2 bases, leaving 12 bases between them. Germline V gene data show CDR1 as SSHAT and CDR2 as FNYEAQ (reference sequence). The CDR3 sequence is 15 residues long. CDR3 DNA: TGTGCCAGCAGCCCTGGATCCCGAAACACCGGGGAGCTGTTTTTT. Translated: CASSPGSRNTGELFF.

Only a few counts were recorded for this clonotype. The CDR3 DNA sequence: TGTGCCAGCAGAACCCGGGAGCCTCTCGGGGATACGCAGTATTTT. Translating gives CASRTREPLGDTQYF. This chain links TRBV7-9 with TRBJ2-3, with TRBD2 as a possible D gene (6 bases). The CDR3 has 15 amino acids. V was pared by 6 bases and J by 6 bases, with 19 bases between. Per germline, CDR1 SEHNR and CDR2 FQNEAQ (reference sequence).

A few counts support this clonotype. V gene TRBV12-3 or TRBV12-4 combines with J gene TRBJ1-2, with D maybe TRBD1 (6 bases). This CDR3 is built from 16 residues. Trimming took 6 bases from V and 0 from J, leaving 17 bases between them. CDR3 amino acids: CASSQLQGRANYGYTF. Here the CDR3 DNA reads TGTGCCAGCAGCCAGCTACAGGGTAGAGCTAACTATGGCTACACCTTC.

Concerning this clonotype itself: A much larger clone lies one base from this, so it may be a read error. V is TRBV7-8 and J is TRBJ2-7; D tentatively reads TRBD1 or TRBD2 (7 bases each). Germline lookup yields CDR1 SGHVS and CDR2 FQNEAQ. There are 16 residues in the CDR3. CDR3 in DNA: TGTTCCAGCAGCTTAGGGGGCAGGGACTACTCCTACGAGCAGTACTTC. This encodes CSSSLGGRDYSYEQYF.

The DNA for the CDR3 is TGTGCTCTCTATGGGGCTAGCGGGGGGACCCTCTACAATGAGCAGTTCTTC. This gives the protein CALYGASGGTLYNEQFF. The chain combines TRBV7-9 with TRBJ2-1, with TRBD2 matching over 11 bases. This CDR3 comprises 17 residues. Germline V gene lookup returns CDR1 SEHNR and CDR2 FQNEAQ (reference sequence).

This clonotype has a handful of counts. This chain connects TRBV6-1 to TRBJ1-5; tentatively, D is TRBD1 (5 bases). CDR3 size: 16 residues. V was clipped by 2 bases and J by 4 bases, with 15 bases between them. Looked up from germline, CDR1 is MNHNS and CDR2 is SASEGT. In nucleotides, the CDR3 is TGTGCCAGCAGTGAACGAGCGGGGGTAGCAAATCAGCCCCAGCATTTT. It encodes CASSERAGVANQPQHF.

This clonotype showed up many times. The V call is TRBV12-3 or TRBV12-4, the J call TRBJ1-5, with TRBD1 matching 12 bases. The CDR3 contains 18 residues. The V segment lost 0 bases and the J segment 4 bases; nucleotides outside the gene matches: 7. In DNA form, the CDR3 reads TGTGCCAGCAGTTTAGCTAGGGACAGGGGGCGCGGGAATCAGCCCCAGCATTTT. Protein sequence: CASSLARDRGRGNQPQHF.

CDR3 region: CASSFQTNYGYTF. The CDR3 nucleotides read TGTGCCAGCAGCTTCCAGACAAACTATGGCTACACCTTC. V and J are TRBV5-8 and TRBJ1-2; D uncertain. This CDR3 is 13 amino acids long. V gave up 2 bases and J gave up 2 bases, with 7 bases separating them. Germline V gives CDR1 SGHTS, CDR2 YDEGEE.

As for this clonotype: A single base separates this from a much larger clone, so it may be a read error. The chain links TRBV7-6 to TRBJ2-1; TRBD2 aligns across 14 bases. Germline CDR1 and CDR2: SGHVS and FNYEAQ. V gave up 1 base and J gave up 11 bases; unmatched junction bases: 7. The CDR3 extends over 16 amino acids. The CDR3 sequence is CASSLGLAGGGDKQFF. The CDR3 coding sequence is TGTGCCAGCAGCTTAGGACTAGCGGGGGGGGGTGATAAGCAGTTCTTC.

With regard to this clonotype: Its ends do not fully match the called genes, so a read error is possible. The chain is built from TRBV6-1 and TRBJ2-7; 9 positions agree with TRBD1. Germline V CDR1 and CDR2: MNHNS, SASEGT. The CDR3 loop spans 20 amino acids. The CDR3: CACSLRRMAVRDRDGFEQYF. The CDR3 DNA sequence: TGTGCCTGCAGCTTAAGGAGGATGGCGGTAAGGGACAGGGATGGTTTCGAGCAGTACTTC.

This clonotype has ten or more counts. The chain links TRBV4-3 to TRBJ1-5; D uncertain. With 1 base removed from V and 4 bases from J, the gap between germline ends came to 8 bases. Per the germline V gene, CDR1 is LGHNA and CDR2 is YSLEER. The CDR3 extends over 14 amino acids. This CDR3 reads CASSQGLDNQPQHF. In nucleotides, the CDR3 is TGCGCCAGCAGCCAAGGACTGGATAATCAGCCCCAGCATTTT.

The rearrangement uses TRBV6-6 and TRBJ2-1; 10 bases line up with TRBD2. With 0 bases clipped from V and 2 bases from J, the junction kept 4 bases outside the gene matches. The CDR3 has 17 residues. Germline lookup yields CDR1 MNHNY and CDR2 SVGAGI (reference sequence). CDR3 in amino acids: CASSYSIAGGTYNEQFF. In DNA form, the CDR3 reads TGTGCCAGCAGTTACTCTATAGCGGGGGGCACCTACAATGAGCAGTTCTTC.

The genes are TRBV7-6 and TRBJ1-4; no firm D call. The CDR3 is 15 residues long. Germline-derived CDR1 and CDR2 are SGHVS and FNYEAQ. V was pared by 1 base and J by 6 bases, with 12 bases between. In DNA, the CDR3 is TGTGCCAGCAGCTTAGGATCAAGGGATGATGAAAAACTGTTTTTT. Protein product: CASSLGSRDDEKLFF.

The V and J genes are TRBV2 and TRBJ1-2; unclear D gene. CDR1 and CDR2 (germline): SNHLY, FYNNEI. The CDR3 contains 13 residues. Trimming cost V 4 bases and J 3 bases, with 9 bases left between them. The CDR3 reads CASSALSDYGYTF. CDR3 DNA: TGTGCCAGCAGTGCCCTTAGTGACTATGGCTACACCTTC.

This clonotype has more than one count but fewer than ten. The V gene is TRBV12-3 or TRBV12-4, the J gene TRBJ1-6, with no clear D. V was trimmed by 2 bases and J by 10 bases, leaving 12 bases between them. The CDR3 has 14 residues. The CDR3 sequence: CASSLSSGRSPLHF. The CDR3 DNA reads as TGTGCCAGCAGTTTAAGCTCAGGACGGTCACCCCTCCACTTT.

This chain connects TRBV25-1 to TRBJ1-5; 9 nucleotides align to TRBD1. Losses at the gene ends were 8 bases for V and 4 bases for J; bases not matched to a gene: 9. The length of the CDR3 is 15 residues. The germline V gene has CDR1 MGHDK and CDR2 SYGVNS. The chain's CDR3 is CASSWTGVKNQPQHF. The CDR3, as DNA: TGTGCCAGCTCCTGGACAGGGGTGAAAAATCAGCCCCAGCATTTT. The complete variable domain, with remaining parts taken from reference TRBV25-1 and TRBJ1-5, reads EADIYQTPRYLVIGTGKKITLECSQTMGHDKMYWYQQDPGMELHLIHYSYGVNSTEKGDLSSESTVSRIRTEHFPLTLESARPSHTSQYLCASSWTGVKNQPQHFGDGTRLSIL.

As for this clonotype: A much larger clone sits a single nucleotide away, making a read error possible. This CDR3 is missing its conserved last phenylalanine or tryptophan, likely due to a read error. The chain combines TRBV12-3 or TRBV12-4 with TRBJ2-1; 9 bases line up with TRBD2. Germline trimming cut 4 bases from V and 6 bases from J; bases unmatched to any gene: 7. The CDR3 extends over 15 amino acids. In DNA form, the CDR3 reads TGTGCCAGCAGTTCTCCGGGACTAGCCATCAATGAGCAGTTCTTA. This translates into CASSSPGLAINEQFL.

J is TRBJ1-6 and V is TRBV28; no reliable D call. V gave up 6 bases and J gave up 9 bases, with 18 bases separating them. The CDR3 is 15 residues long. Germline values: CDR1 MDHEN, CDR2 SYDVKM. The CDR3 DNA sequence: TGTGCCAGCAGCTGGGCCCGGGCCCAAGCTTCACCCCTCCACTTT. It encodes CASSWARAQASPLHF.